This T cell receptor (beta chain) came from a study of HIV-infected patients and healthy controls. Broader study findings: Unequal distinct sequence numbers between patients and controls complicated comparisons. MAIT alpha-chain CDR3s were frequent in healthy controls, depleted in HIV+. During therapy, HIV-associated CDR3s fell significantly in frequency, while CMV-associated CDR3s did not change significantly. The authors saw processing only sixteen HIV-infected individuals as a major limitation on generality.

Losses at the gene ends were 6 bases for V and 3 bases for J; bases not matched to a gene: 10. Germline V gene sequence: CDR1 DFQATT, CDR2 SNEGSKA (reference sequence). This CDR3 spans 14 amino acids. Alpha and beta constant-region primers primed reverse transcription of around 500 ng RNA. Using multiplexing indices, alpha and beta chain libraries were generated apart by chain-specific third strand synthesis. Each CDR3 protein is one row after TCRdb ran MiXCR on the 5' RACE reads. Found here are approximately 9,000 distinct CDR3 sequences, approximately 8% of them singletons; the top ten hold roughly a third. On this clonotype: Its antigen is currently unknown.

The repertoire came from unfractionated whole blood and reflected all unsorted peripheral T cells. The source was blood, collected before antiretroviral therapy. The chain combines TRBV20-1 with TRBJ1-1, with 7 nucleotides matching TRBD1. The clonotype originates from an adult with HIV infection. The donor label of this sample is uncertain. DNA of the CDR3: TGCAGTGCCCTTATTCCCAGGGGGGACACTGAAGCTTTCTTT. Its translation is CSALIPRGDTEAFF.